This TCR beta chain originates from a study of T-cell memory formation after mild COVID-19. Study-level results: Pre-infection memory harbored some responding clones, suggesting cross-reactive memory joined. Whereas later expanders leaned CD4+, clones contracting day 15 to 85 showed a balanced CD4/CD8 makeup.

This CDR3 is 15 amino acids long. The germline V gene encodes CDR1 DFQATT and CDR2 SNEGSKA (reference sequence). The V end was cut by 6 bases, the J end by 0 bases, with 18 bases between. As concerns this clonotype: Its target is not known.

Using its own MiXCR run on the 5' RACE reads, TCRdb lists one record per CDR3 protein. This sample carries 200,000 to 300,000 distinct CDR3 sequences, roughly a sixth of them seen once, and the ten largest clones take 22%. The receptor comes from a man between 18 and 29 years old who had mild COVID-19 (a few samples of this study predate the infection). Cell type and time point are not known. Sequenced input: PBMCs or a T cell subset sorted from them (not recorded which). V and J are TRBV20-1 and TRBJ2-7; D is perhaps TRBD2 (6 bases). CDR3 region: CSALDGTQSSYEQYF. The DNA for the CDR3 is TGCAGTGCGCTCGACGGGACTCAGAGCTCCTACGAGCAGTACTTC.